The source of this TCR beta chain is a study of patients and donors after allogeneic stem cell transplantation. CDR1 is MGHRA and CDR2 is YSYEKL in the germline V gene. The CDR3 has 14 amino acids. Trimming removed 3 bases from V and 5 bases from J, with 8 bases in between. TCRdb ran MiXCR on the RT-PCR reads and lists one entry per CDR3 protein. The table has fewer than 500,000 distinct CDR3 sequences, roughly 17% seen once. This clonotype was seen only a few times. The sequence was obtained from a human donor who was either an allogeneic HSCT recipient or a stem cell or donor lymphocyte infusion donor (not recorded which). It is not recorded whose cells these are; they may come from a transplant donor. The chain combines TRBV4-1 with TRBJ1-6; a weak D match, TRBD1 (5 bases). The specimen sequenced was blood, either unsorted or a sorted T cell fraction (not recorded which). The CDR3: CASSQTVDNSPLHF. The CDR3 coding sequence is TGCGCCAGCAGCCAGACAGTAGATAATTCACCCCTCCACTTT.